The rows below give T cell receptor beta chains drawn from one sample of a study of blood T cell repertoires in COVID-19. The table came from immunoSEQ multiplex PCR; TCRdb's copy has only in-frame clones and leaves some out. Of roughly 45,000 clones listed, more than 80% are singletons. The sequencing input was peripheral blood. The receptor set was obtained from a man between 60 and 75 years old with COVID-19, enrolled during active disease. Both conserved end residues are part of each CDR3. D genes are given only for firm matches. The size of a clone is reported for some rows only, either as once, few or many, or as a class for expanded clones.

>.|TRBD2|TRBV18|TRBJ2-7
CATGPLAGTYEQYF
TGTGCCACCGGACCCTTAGCGGGTACCTACGAGCAGTACTTC
>.|TRBD1|TRBV2|TRBJ1-2
CASRDRTGTYGYTF
TGTGCCAGCAGGGACCGGACAGGAACTTATGGCTACACCTTC
>.|.|TRBV7-8|TRBJ1-3
CASSLDPGAGNTIYF
TGTGCCAGCAGCTTAGATCCAGGGGCTGGAAACACCATATATTTT
>.|.|TRBV27|TRBJ1-5
CASSYGRNQPQHF
TGTGCCAGCAGTTATGGGCGCAATCAGCCCCAGCATTTT
>.|.|TRBV5-1|TRBJ2-1
CASSLVVGQSYNEQFF
TGCGCCAGCAGCTTGGTTGTCGGTCAATCCTACAATGAGCAGTTCTTC
>.|.|TRBV11-2|TRBJ2-7
CASSTGSPYEQYF
TGTGCCAGCAGCACAGGATCCCCCTACGAGCAGTACTTC
>.|.|TRBV6-1|TRBJ1-6
CASSEAGEVTPLHF
TGTGCCAGCAGTGAAGCCGGGGAAGTTACACCCCTCCACTTT
>.|TRBD1|TRBV5-8|TRBJ2-1
CASSHGQGVGNEQFF
TGTGCCAGCAGCCACGGACAGGGGGTGGGAAATGAGCAGTTCTTC
>.|TRBD2|TRBV4-3|TRBJ2-3
CASSQDPPSGYITDTQYF
TGCGCCAGCAGCCAAGATCCACCTAGCGGGTACATTACAGATACGCAGTATTTT
>.|TRBD1|TRBV30|TRBJ1-4
CAWSDRGGEKLFF
TGTGCCTGGAGTGACAGGGGGGGTGAAAAACTGTTTTTT
>.|.|TRBV6-5|TRBJ1-2
CASSPPGLHYGYTF
TGTGCCAGCAGTCCCCCGGGACTCCACTATGGCTACACCTTC
>.|TRBD1|TRBV6-5|TRBJ1-1
CASSSGQGRTEAFF
TGTGCCAGCAGCTCCGGACAGGGGAGGACTGAAGCTTTCTTT
>.|.|TRBV27|TRBJ2-1
CASSLGPLGNEQFF
TGTGCCAGCAGTTTGGGGCCCTTGGGGAATGAGCAGTTCTTC
>.|TRBD1|TRBV6-5|TRBJ1-5
CASRGTGVQPQHF
TGTGCCAGCAGGGGGACAGGGGTACAGCCCCAGCATTTT
>.|TRBD2|TRBV11-2|TRBJ2-3
CASSSGLASRTDTQYF
TGTGCCAGCAGCTCGGGACTAGCTTCGCGCACAGATACGCAGTATTTT
>.|.|TRBV7-3|TRBJ2-3
CASQSNLPRERTDTQYF
TGTGCCAGCCAGTCCAACCTCCCGAGGGAGCGCACAGATACGCAGTATTTT
>.|.|TRBV5-1|TRBJ2-1
CASSLAPTGISYNEQFF
TGCGCCAGCAGCTTGGCTCCAACAGGGATCTCCTACAATGAGCAGTTCTTC
>.|.|TRBV3-1/TRBV3-2|TRBJ2-7
CASSQAQVADYEQYF
TGTGCCAGCAGCCAAGCGCAAGTAGCGGACTACGAGCAGTACTTC
>.|.|TRBV2|TRBJ2-3
CASKRVWDTQYF
TGTGCCAGCAAGAGGGTATGGGATACGCAGTATTTT
>.|.|TRBV12-3/TRBV12-4|TRBJ1-2
CATSSNWAFF
TGTGCCACCTCTTCTAACTGGGCCTTCTTC
>.|.|TRBV5-1|TRBJ2-6
CASSLAGSSGANVLTF
TGCGCCAGCAGCTTGGCCGGGAGCTCTGGGGCCAACGTCCTGACTTTC
>.|TRBD1|TRBV6-5|TRBJ1-5
CASRGTVYSNQPQHF
TGTGCCAGCAGGGGGACAGTTTATAGCAATCAGCCCCAGCATTTT
>.|.|TRBV20-1|TRBJ1-1
CSAQMNTEAFF
TGCAGTGCGCAGATGAACACTGAAGCTTTCTTT
>.|TRBD1|TRBV4-1|TRBJ2-2
CASSPRTGMAGELFF
TGCGCCAGCAGCCCCAGGACAGGGATGGCCGGGGAGCTGTTTTTT
>once|.|TRBV11-2|TRBJ1-2
CASSLGLMGGSRDPGYTF
TGTGCCAGCAGCCTAGGATTAATGGGGGGGAGCCGCGACCCTGGCTACACCTTC
>.|TRBD1|TRBV4-2|TRBJ1-3
CASSQVGGQGANTIYF
TGTGCCAGCAGCCAAGTTGGGGGACAGGGGGCTAACACCATATATTTT
>few|.|TRBV28|TRBJ1-1
CASRPSGGGNTEAFF
TGTGCCAGCAGGCCGTCTGGGGGCGGGAACACTGAAGCTTTCTTT
>.|TRBD1|TRBV30|TRBJ1-4
CAWSGRDSRAVGEKLFF
TGTGCCTGGAGTGGTCGGGACAGCCGGGCGGTAGGTGAAAAACTGTTTTTT
>.|TRBD1|TRBV4-3|TRBJ1-2
CASSPDRDRSGYTF
TGCGCCAGCAGCCCAGACCGGGACAGGTCGGGCTACACCTTC
>.|TRBD1|TRBV7-9|TRBJ2-7
CASSLLAGGEYEQYF
TGTGCCAGCAGCTTATTGGCAGGGGGCGAGTACGAGCAGTACTTC
>.|.|TRBV18|TRBJ1-6
CASSPRADRDSSYNSPLHF
TGTGCCAGCTCACCACGGGCGGACAGAGATAGCTCCTATAATTCACCCCTCCACTTT
>.|.|TRBV11-2|TRBJ2-3
CASSLVGSGDTQYF
TGTGCCAGCAGCTTAGTCGGGAGTGGGGATACGCAGTATTTT
>.|.|TRBV28|TRBJ2-1
CASSLWGTRSYNEQFF
TGTGCCAGCAGTTTATGGGGGACTCGCTCCTACAATGAGCAGTTCTTC
>.|.|TRBV11-3|TRBJ2-1
CASSLQQGSSYNEQFF
TGTGCCAGCAGCCTTCAACAGGGAAGCTCCTACAATGAGCAGTTCTTC
>once|TRBD1|TRBV18|TRBJ2-1
CASSPLQGTVNEQFF
TGTGCCAGCTCACCTTTACAGGGGACGGTCAATGAGCAGTTCTTC
>.|TRBD2|TRBV12-3/TRBV12-4|TRBJ2-7
CASRRGVSYEQYF
TGTGCCAGCAGACGGGGGGTCTCCTACGAGCAGTACTTC
>.|.|TRBV10-3|TRBJ2-5
CAISESLAGTIQETQYF
TGTGCCATCAGTGAGTCCCTGGCGGGGACCATCCAAGAGACCCAGTACTTC
>.|.|TRBV28|TRBJ1-5
CASSLWGGIGNQPQHF
TGTGCCAGCAGTTTATGGGGGGGAATTGGCAATCAGCCCCAGCATTTT
>.|.|TRBV24-1|TRBJ1-5
CATSVAGNQPQHF
TGTGCCACCAGCGTTGCGGGAAATCAGCCCCAGCATTTT
>.|TRBD1|TRBV14|TRBJ2-7
CASSHPTGAVYYEQYF
TGTGCCAGCAGCCACCCTACAGGGGCAGTCTACTACGAGCAGTACTTC
>.|.|TRBV3-1/TRBV3-2|TRBJ2-3
CASSQVDHTQYF
TGTGCCAGCAGCCAAGTAGATCATACGCAGTATTTT
>.|.|TRBV28|TRBJ1-3
CASSQGSGNTIYF
TGTGCCAGCAGCCAGGGATCTGGAAACACCATATATTTT
>.|.|TRBV9|TRBJ1-5
CASSVERQYPDVNQPQHF
TGTGCCAGCAGCGTAGAAAGACAGTACCCCGACGTCAATCAGCCCCAGCATTTT
>few|TRBD2|TRBV7-8|TRBJ2-2
CASSAVLAGGLTGELFF
TGTGCCAGCAGCGCTGTTCTAGCGGGGGGGCTCACCGGGGAGCTGTTTTTT
>once|TRBD2|TRBV2|TRBJ2-3
CASIRWGGGTDTQYF
TGTGCCAGCATTAGGTGGGGGGGAGGCACAGATACGCAGTATTTT
>few|TRBD2|TRBV5-1|TRBJ2-7
CASSSGLAAYEQYF
TGCGCCAGCAGCTCGGGACTAGCGGCCTACGAGCAGTACTTC
>.|TRBD1|TRBV6-5|TRBJ2-7
CAGTGTGTYEQYF
TGTGCCGGCACCGGGACAGGGACCTACGAGCAGTACTTC
>.|TRBD2|TRBV7-6|TRBJ2-1
CASSSLAGGSFNEQFF
TGTGCCAGCAGCTCTCTAGCGGGGGGGTCTTTCAATGAGCAGTTCTTC